This T cell receptor beta chain was profiled in a study of beta chain features in type 1 diabetes. Study-wide results and caveats: A moderate, significant TCRB CDR3 shortening appeared in type 1 diabetes across four CD4+ subsets.

This clone turned up a few times. Its cognate antigen is unknown. All of the isolated RNA was reverse transcribed, so expressed TCRB transcripts were sequenced. Data came from immunoSEQ multiplex PCR; TCRdb stores just in-frame clones and leaves some out. The sample contains hundreds of thousands of clones, roughly 12% of which appear only once. Trimming took off 6 bases at V and 0 bases at J, with 12 bases between the two ends. This CDR3 has 15 residues. Per germline, CDR1 MNHNY and CDR2 SVGAGI (reference sequence). CD45RO/CCR7/CD25/CD127/CD95/CD27 staining was used to isolate CD4+ naive, central memory, regulatory and stem cell-like memory cells by sorting.

This clonotype was obtained from a man between 18 and 35 years old with type 1 diabetes. The chain is built from TRBV6-6 and TRBJ1-3, with D possibly TRBD1 on 5 matching bases. Sequencing input: naive CD4+ T cells from blood. As DNA, the CDR3 is TGTGCCAGCAGCCGACAGATGACCTCTGGAAACACCATATATTTT. It specifies CASSRQMTSGNTIYF.